This T cell receptor (beta chain) originates from a study of cytomegalovirus exposure and HLA in healthy donors. Across the study: Tens of millions of unique TCRs from HLA-typed donors made up an early data release.

To note about this clone: Antigen specificity is unknown.

The PCR had 60 Vbeta and 13 Jbeta primers. Measured with immunoSEQ multiplex PCR; TCRdb has only the in-frame clones, and not every one. Of some 96,000 clones in the sample, 60% to 75% were seen once. The CDR3 contains 14 residues. Germline V gene lookup returns CDR1 MNHNS and CDR2 SASEGT. The V end was cut by 2 bases, the J end by 1 base, with 6 bases between. Findings of the study overall: The study labeled roughly 160 TCR beta chains cytomegalovirus-associated. Reportedly, HLA-A and HLA-B alleles of most subjects were accurately predicted from TCR beta. Analyzed later, association rates of TCRs varied across HLA loci, with DRB1 most and HLA-C fewest.

This sequence was found in a man between 60 and 75 years old in good health and CMV-seronegative. This chain connects TRBV6-1 to TRBJ1-5; D is uncertain. Source material: PBMCs. For the CDR3, the DNA is TGTGCCAGCAGTGAACCGGGGAGCAATCAGCCCCAGCATTTT. Protein: CASSEPGSNQPQHF.